These 28 T cell receptor beta chains originate from one sample sequenced in a study of CD8 T cells in ankylosing spondylitis. TCRdb redid the calling of the 5' RACE reads with MiXCR, one entry per CDR3 protein. The data contain approximately 240,000 distinct CDR3 sequences, under 30% of them singletons. Sequenced: blood, either unsorted or a sorted T cell fraction (not recorded which). The source of these receptors is a male donor with ankylosing spondylitis or in good health (not recorded which).

The V call is TRBV12-3 or TRBV12-4, the J call TRBJ2-7; 10 bases align to TRBD2. The CDR3 extends over 15 amino acids. Unmatched junction bases numbered 7, after V lost 6 bases and J lost 2 bases. CDR3 sequence reads: CASSVAGGPPYEQYF. The CDR3 nucleotides read TGTGCCAGCAGCGTAGCGGGGGGCCCGCCCTACGAGCAGTACTTC.

This chain joins TRBV12-3 or TRBV12-4 and TRBJ1-1; TRBD1 agrees at 7 bases. This CDR3 region has 15 residues. V lost 4 bases to trimming and J lost 6 bases; unmatched junction nucleotides: 11. The CDR3 reads CASSSYRGRLAEAFF. The CDR3 DNA sequence: TGTGCCAGCAGTTCATACAGGGGTCGTCTCGCTGAAGCTTTCTTT.

This chain links TRBV29-1 with TRBJ1-1; D gene ambiguous. The ends were cut back, 3 bases at V and 3 bases at J, with 8 bases in the middle. Germline V gene lookup returns CDR1 SQVTM and CDR2 ANQGSEA. The CDR3 has 12 amino acids. The CDR3 DNA follows: TGCAGCGTTGAGTCGAGTCACACTGAAGCTTTCTTT. This sequence encodes CSVESSHTEAFF.

The V gene is TRBV20-1, the J gene TRBJ2-5; 8 bases fit TRBD1. V trimming: 1 base; J trimming: 5 bases; junction bases outside the gene matches: 6. CDR3 length equals 14 residues. Per germline, CDR1 DFQATT and CDR2 SNEGSKA (reference sequence). The CDR3 coding sequence is TGCAGTGCTAGAGTGACAGGGGTGAGGGAGACCCAGTACTTC. Encoded protein: CSARVTGVRETQYF.

The V call is TRBV9, the J call TRBJ2-1; D remains unclear. CDR3 size: 15 residues. Germline CDR1 reads SGDLS; CDR2 reads YYNGEE. The V end was cut by 0 bases, the J end by 1 base, with 8 bases between. CDR3 residues: CASSVEDWSYNEQFF. The CDR3 nucleotides read TGTGCCAGCAGCGTAGAGGATTGGTCCTACAATGAGCAGTTCTTC.

This clonotype was seen repeatedly, ten times or more. The chain employs TRBV28 and TRBJ2-5; D is perhaps TRBD2 (7 bases). This CDR3 comprises 16 residues. Germline V gives CDR1 MDHEN, CDR2 SYDVKM. Trimming took 7 bases from V and 4 from J, leaving 22 bases between them. CDR3 sequence (DNA): TGTGCCAGCACCGTCCAGAGGGGGGGCGCGTCAGAGACCCAGTACTTC. Translation: CASTVQRGGASETQYF. The entire variable domain, with the rest obtained from reference TRBV28 and TRBJ2-5, is as follows: DVKVTQSSRYLVKRTGEKVFLECVQDMDHENMFWYRQDPGLGLRLIYFSYDVKMKEKGDIPEGYSVSREKKERFSLILESASTNQTSMYLCASTVQRGGASETQYFGPGTRLLVL.

This clonotype appeared a few times. The gene calls are TRBV20-1 and TRBJ2-7, with 11 bases fitting TRBD2. Germline CDR1 and CDR2: DFQATT and SNEGSKA (reference sequence). V lost 3 bases to trimming and J lost 3 bases; unmatched junction nucleotides: 1. The CDR3 spans 13 residues. The CDR3 here is CSASTSGGYEQYF. CDR3 in DNA: TGCAGTGCTAGCACTAGCGGGGGCTACGAGCAGTACTTC.

The chain is built from TRBV16 and TRBJ1-1, with 8 bases fitting TRBD1. Germline V gives CDR1 KGHSY, CDR2 FQNENV. Unmatched junction bases numbered 5, after V lost 4 bases and J lost 4 bases. The CDR3 loop spans 14 amino acids. CDR3 DNA sequence: TGTGCCAGCAGCCCCCGACAGGGGTCCACTGAAGCTTTCTTT. Encoded protein: CASSPRQGSTEAFF.

The table lists this clonotype with many counts. The V call is TRBV12-3 or TRBV12-4, the J call TRBJ2-5; D unresolved. V was cut by 5 bases and J by 4 bases, with 20 bases left in between. The CDR3 spans 16 residues. DNA for the CDR3: TGTGCCAGCAGTCCCATATTGGTCTCGGGCATAGAGACCCAGTACTTC. It encodes CASSPILVSGIETQYF.

This clonotype appeared a few times. V usage is TRBV20-1 and J usage is TRBJ2-3; possible D gene TRBD2, 6 bases. CDR1 DFQATT and CDR2 SNEGSKA come from the germline V gene (reference sequence). The ends were cut back, 1 base at V and 5 bases at J, with 16 bases in the middle. The CDR3 sequence is 15 residues long. The CDR3 DNA sequence: TGCAGTGCTAGAGTACCCCTCCGGGGGTTAGATACGCAGTATTTT. Its translation: CSARVPLRGLDTQYF.

The count of this clonotype is one. The chain couples TRBV4-2 to TRBJ2-7; 7 nucleotides align to TRBD2. V was clipped by 4 bases and J by 0 bases; unmatched bases: 15. Germline V gene lookup returns CDR1 LGHNA and CDR2 YNFKEQ. CDR3 length: 18 amino acids. This CDR3 reads CASSPTSGVGGTSYEQYF. CDR3 bases: TGTGCCAGCAGCCCGACGAGCGGTGTGGGGGGGACCTCCTACGAGCAGTACTTC.

This clonotype has a count of ten or more. The chain couples TRBV12-3 or TRBV12-4 to TRBJ2-1; 8 bases align to TRBD2. The junction had 5 bases not matched to a gene; V was cut back by 7 bases and J by 6 bases. The CDR3 spans 13 residues. Here the CDR3 DNA reads TGTGCCAGCAACCTCGGGGGGGGCAATGAGCAGTTCTTC. Translation gives CASNLGGGNEQFF.

V is TRBV20-1 and J is TRBJ2-6, with 9 bases that match TRBD2. CDR3 length: 17 residues. The germline gives CDR1 DFQATT, CDR2 SNEGSKA (reference sequence). V lost 5 bases, J lost 0 bases, and 8 bases stayed unmatched. In DNA, the CDR3 is TGCAGTGCTCCGCAAGCGGGGGGAAACTCTGGGGCCAACGTCCTGACTTTC. Translated, it gives CSAPQAGGNSGANVLTF.

This chain joins TRBV18 and TRBJ2-3; D not certain. This CDR3 has 13 residues. Germline values: CDR1 KGHSH, CDR2 LQKENI. V lost 3 bases, J lost 6 bases, and 10 bases lay in between. CDR3: CASSPGERDTQYF. The DNA for the CDR3 is TGTGCCAGCTCACCCGGTGAAAGGGATACGCAGTATTTT.

At least ten counts were recorded for this clonotype. This sequence joins TRBV20-1 and TRBJ2-7; TRBD2 matches 8 bases. The V segment lost 2 bases and the J segment 3 bases; nucleotides outside the gene matches: 9. This CDR3 comprises 15 residues. Germline V gene sequence: CDR1 DFQATT, CDR2 SNEGSKA (reference sequence). In nucleotides, the CDR3 is TGCAGTGCTAGATTGAGCGGGGGACTCTTCTACGAGCAGTACTTC. Its protein product is CSARLSGGLFYEQYF.

This clonotype was picked up many times. V and J are TRBV11-2 and TRBJ1-1; D uncertain. CDR3 length equals 12 residues. V was clipped by 5 bases and J by 11 bases, with 15 bases between them. CDR1 and CDR2 (germline): SGHAT, FQNNGV. DNA for the CDR3: TGTGCCAGCAGCCTACTAGGTGTAAGCGCTTTCTTT. Amino acids: CASSLLGVSAFF.

The chain has TRBV12-3 or TRBV12-4 and TRBJ1-2; D unresolved. Trimming left V 0 bases short and J 1 base short, with 3 bases between. The CDR3 covers 13 residues. The CDR3 DNA reads as TGTGCCAGCAGTTTAGCAGATAACTATGGCTACACCTTC. It specifies CASSLADNYGYTF.

The gene calls are TRBV6-5 and TRBJ2-1; 10 bases fit TRBD1. The germline CDR1 and CDR2 sequences are MNHEY and SVGAGI. The CDR3 loop spans 16 amino acids. The junction had 11 bases not matched to a gene; V was cut back by 3 bases and J by 9 bases. The CDR3 DNA reads as TGTGCCAGCAGTTATACCCGACAGGGGGCGGGCGGTGAGCAGTTCTTC. The encoded protein is CASSYTRQGAGGEQFF.

The CDR3, as DNA: TGCAGCGCCTGGACACTCACACATGGCTACACCTTC. Protein: CSAWTLTHGYTF. The chain has TRBV29-1 and TRBJ1-2; D is perhaps TRBD1 (5 bases). CDR1 is SQVTM, CDR2 ANQGSEA, per germline. The germline V and J ends were trimmed by 7 bases and 6 bases, with 15 bases remaining between them. The CDR3 consists of 12 residues.

This clonotype showed up many times. The chain employs TRBV10-3 and TRBJ1-5, with D maybe TRBD1 (6 bases). There are 13 residues in the CDR3. Trimming left V 6 bases short and J 3 bases short, with 9 bases between. The germline V gene has CDR1 ENHRY and CDR2 SYGVKD. For the CDR3, the DNA is TGTGCCATCAGGGGGGCGTTCAATCAGCCCCAGCATTTT. Its translation: CAIRGAFNQPQHF.

This clonotype was recorded at least ten times. V is TRBV10-3 and J is TRBJ2-7, with D possibly TRBD1 on 6 matching bases. From germline, CDR1 is ENHRY and CDR2 SYGVKD. V was cut by 5 bases and J by 5 bases, with 10 bases left in between. This CDR3 region has 12 residues. This CDR3 is CAISPAGDEQYF. CDR3 DNA sequence: TGTGCCATCAGTCCCGCAGGGGACGAGCAGTACTTC.

The CDR3 DNA is TGTGCCATCAGTGGGGGGACAGCATACAATGAGCAGTTCTTC. This translates into CAISGGTAYNEQFF. The rearrangement uses TRBV10-3 and TRBJ2-1; 7 bases are shared with TRBD1. Germline V gene data show CDR1 as ENHRY and CDR2 as SYGVKD. There are 14 residues in the CDR3. After removal of 4 bases from V and 4 bases from J, the junction contained 4 bases not matched to a gene.

A note on this clonotype: One end of the junction fails to match germline, which may point to a read error. The chain couples TRBV20-1 to TRBJ2-3, with D maybe TRBD1 (5 bases). The CDR3 loop spans 13 amino acids. The V gene's germline CDR1 is DFQATT and CDR2 SNEGSKA (reference sequence). The DNA for the CDR3 is TGCAGTGCTAGGCTATCCGGACAAAATACGAAGTATTTT. This sequence encodes CSARLSGQNTKYF.

This clonotype was recorded many times. CDR3 nucleotides: TGTGCCAGCTCACCCCAAACGGGAGAGCAGTTCTTC. This sequence encodes CASSPQTGEQFF. The chain is built from TRBV18 and TRBJ2-1; tentatively, D is TRBD2 (5 bases). V was clipped by 3 bases and J by 10 bases, with 10 bases between them. This CDR3 spans 12 amino acids. CDR1 is KGHSH, CDR2 LQKENI, per germline.

To note about this clonotype: It may be a read error: a sequence one base away is much more abundant. V gene TRBV28 combines with J gene TRBJ2-7; no clear D. The CDR3 runs 16 residues. With 6 bases removed from V and 5 bases from J, the gap between germline ends came to 23 bases. Per germline, CDR1 MDHEN and CDR2 SYDVKM. CDR3 region: CASRRVSRTRSNEQYF. CDR3 coding DNA: TGTGCCAGCAGGCGAGTCTCCCGTACAAGGAGCAACGAGCAGTACTTC.

V gene TRBV12-3 or TRBV12-4 combines with J gene TRBJ1-2; 9 nucleotides align to TRBD1. Germline trimming cut 9 bases from V and 4 bases from J; bases unmatched to any gene: 3. The CDR3 runs 12 residues. CDR3 sequence: CASTGGVYGYTF. The CDR3 nucleotides are TGTGCCAGTACAGGGGGCGTCTATGGCTACACCTTC.

This clonotype was recorded many times. The genes are TRBV2 and TRBJ1-5; D call uncertain. The germline V gene has CDR1 SNHLY and CDR2 FYNNEI. The ends were cut back, 7 bases at V and 10 bases at J, with 23 bases in the middle. This CDR3 spans 15 amino acids. The CDR3 reads CASNEEGGGRIPQHF. In DNA form, the CDR3 reads TGTGCCAGCAACGAGGAAGGCGGCGGCCGGATTCCCCAGCATTTT.

At least ten counts were recorded for this clonotype. This chain's CDR3 is CSVAKGGTPSPNTGELFF. In nucleotides, the CDR3 is TGCAGCGTCGCGAAAGGAGGGACCCCAAGCCCCAACACCGGGGAGCTGTTTTTT. The chain is built from TRBV29-1 and TRBJ2-2; D is possibly TRBD2 (6 bases). This CDR3 is built from 18 residues. Germline assignment: CDR1 SQVTM and CDR2 ANQGSEA. V was shortened by 6 bases and J by 2 bases, with 25 bases between the two germline ends.